The 27 T cell receptor beta chains below were found in one sample sequenced in a study of blood T cells in healthy people across ages. A second PCR of 7 to 11 cycles used a sample-barcoded 5' primer and a J-beta primer mix. TCRdb used MiXCR to reprocess the 5' RACE reads, holding one entry per CDR3 protein. Among 1.5 million to 2 million distinct CDR3 sequences listed, around half were seen once. What was sequenced was blood. The receptor set was obtained from a middle-aged woman in good health.

V and J are TRBV2 and TRBJ2-3; D call uncertain. The germline CDR1 and CDR2 sequences are SNHLY and FYNNEI. This CDR3 has 14 residues. V lost 3 bases to trimming and J lost 6 bases, with 13 bases between them. The chain's CDR3 is CASSDGPEGDTQYF. CDR3 bases: TGTGCCAGCAGTGACGGCCCAGAAGGGGATACGCAGTATTTT.

The chain carries TRBV5-1 and TRBJ2-1, with 8 nucleotides matching TRBD1. Germline V CDR1 and CDR2: SGHRS, YFSETQ. The trim removed 0 bases at V and 13 bases at J, leaving 15 bases unmatched. This CDR3 spans 16 amino acids. The CDR3 is CASSLGHRDRSETQFF. In nucleotides, the CDR3 is TGCGCCAGCAGCTTGGGCCACCGGGACAGGTCGGAGACCCAGTTCTTC.

Concerning this clonotype itself: A single base separates this from a much larger clone, so it may be a read error. The chain has TRBV29-1 and TRBJ2-7, with D perhaps TRBD1 or TRBD2 (6 bases each). This CDR3 region has 15 residues. Germline assignment: CDR1 SQVTM and CDR2 ANQGSEA. The CDR3 DNA is TGCAGCGCCCTCCGGGGGACAAGCCTCCCCTACGGGCAGTACTTC. This sequence encodes CSALRGTSLPYGQYF.

This chain connects TRBV5-1 to TRBJ2-3; no reliable D call. The germline gives CDR1 SGHRS, CDR2 YFSETQ. The CDR3 totals 14 residues. Trimming left V 3 bases short and J 6 bases short, with 14 bases between. Here the CDR3 DNA reads TGCGCCAGCAGCTCGCTGTTGAACGCGGATACGCAGTATTTT. Amino acids: CASSSLLNADTQYF.

This clonotype was observed a few times. This chain links TRBV6-2 or TRBV6-3 with TRBJ2-7; D possibly corresponds to TRBD2 (5 bases). The V gene lost 6 bases and the J gene lost 2 bases, with 14 bases spanning the gap. This CDR3 has 14 amino acids. Looked up from germline, CDR1 is MNHEY and CDR2 is SVGEGT. CDR3 residues: CASSEVTGTYEQYF. The CDR3 DNA sequence: TGTGCCAGCAGCGAGGTGACGGGGACCTACGAGCAGTACTTC.

The table lists this clonotype with a few counts. The gene calls are TRBV10-3 and TRBJ2-3, with no clear D. V gave up 4 bases and J gave up 4 bases, with 6 bases separating them. Germline V gene lookup returns CDR1 ENHRY and CDR2 SYGVKD. The CDR3 covers 12 residues. CDR3 in amino acids: CAISGLADTQYF. Here the CDR3 DNA reads TGTGCCATCAGTGGGTTGGCAGATACGCAGTATTTT.

V gene TRBV7-2 combines with J gene TRBJ2-1; D is unclear. The CDR3 length is 15 residues. The germline V gene has CDR1 SGHTA and CDR2 FQGNSA. The germline V and J ends were trimmed by 1 base and 11 bases, with 18 bases remaining between them. CDR3 amino acids: CASSLERRGRLKQFF. The CDR3 DNA reads TGTGCCAGCAGCTTAGAGCGTAGAGGACGACTCAAGCAGTTCTTC.

The chain has TRBV6-1 and TRBJ1-4; D gene unclear. This CDR3 has 13 amino acids. CDR1 and CDR2 from the germline V gene are MNHNS and SASEGT. The germline V and J ends were trimmed by 5 bases and 12 bases, with 16 bases remaining between them. CDR3 coding DNA: TGTGCCAGCAGTTCCCGGGCCCACGGGGAACTGTTTTTT. Amino acids: CASSSRAHGELFF.

V gene TRBV7-9 combines with J gene TRBJ2-4; a possible D gene is TRBD1 (6 bases). The germline gives CDR1 SEHNR, CDR2 FQNEAQ (reference sequence). The CDR3 is made up of 16 amino acids. The CDR3 DNA reads TGTGCGACCGGAAGTCCTGGACAGTTGGCCAAAAACATTCAGTACTTC. Translated, it gives CATGSPGQLAKNIQYF.

This clonotype was observed a handful of times. The genes are TRBV5-1 and TRBJ2-1, with 10 bases that match TRBD1. This CDR3 is built from 15 residues. The V and J ends lost 3 bases and 6 bases, in that order; junction bases with no gene match: 6. Germline loops: CDR1 SGHRS, CDR2 YFSETQ. CDR3 amino acids: CASSSGQGQSNEQFF. In DNA form, the CDR3 reads TGCGCCAGCAGCTCGGGACAGGGGCAATCCAATGAGCAGTTCTTC. Full variable domain (remainder filled in from reference TRBV5-1 and TRBJ2-1): KAGVTQTPRYLIKTRGQQVTLSCSPISGHRSVSWYQQTPGQGLQFLFEYFSETQRNKGNFPGRFSGRQFSNSRSEMNVSTLELGDSALYLCASSSGQGQSNEQFFGPGTRLTVL.

This chain uses TRBV20-1 with TRBJ2-5; the D gene is possibly TRBD1 (6 bases). Deletions cut 3 bases from V and 5 bases from J, with 22 bases between. Germline V gene lookup returns CDR1 DFQATT and CDR2 SNEGSKA (reference sequence). This CDR3 has 16 amino acids. For the CDR3, the DNA is TGCAGTGCTAGCCGGTCAGGGGTGGCCAACAAGGAGACCCAGTACTTC. Protein: CSASRSGVANKETQYF.

This clonotype was seen only a few times. The V and J genes are TRBV2 and TRBJ2-5, with D perhaps TRBD2 (5 bases). The V and J ends lost 8 bases and 4 bases respectively, with 17 bases between them. The germline CDR1 and CDR2 sequences are SNHLY and FYNNEI. The CDR3 loop spans 14 amino acids. The CDR3 bases are TGTGCCAGCCTGGCGGGTCACCTCGGAGAGACCCAGTACTTC. Its translation: CASLAGHLGETQYF.

This clonotype has only a few counts. The chain recombines TRBV20-1 with TRBJ2-5; 11 nucleotides match TRBD2. The CDR3 spans 14 residues. Trimming cost V 6 bases and J 1 base; bases outside gene matches: 4. The germline V gene has CDR1 DFQATT and CDR2 SNEGSKA (reference sequence). DNA for the CDR3: TGCAGTGCCCCGACTAGCGGGGCCCAAGAGACCCAGTACTTC. Its protein is CSAPTSGAQETQYF.

V is TRBV5-1 and J is TRBJ1-2, with TRBD1 identical over 7 bases. The CDR3 totals 15 residues. The V gene's germline CDR1 is SGHRS and CDR2 YFSETQ. The J segment lost 7 bases and the V segment lost 3 bases, leaving 12 bases of the junction unmatched. The CDR3 nucleotides read TGCGCCAGCAGCTCTTCGACAGGGATGACTTCTGGCTACACCTTC. Protein product: CASSSSTGMTSGYTF.

The CDR3 DNA reads as TGTGCCAGCAGTTCCGGGACTAGCGGGGGTACCCACGAGCAGTACTTC. Translation gives CASSSGTSGGTHEQYF. The chain has TRBV28 and TRBJ2-7, with 14 bases identical to TRBD2. Germline V gene lookup returns CDR1 MDHEN and CDR2 SYDVKM. V lost 4 bases, J lost 5 bases, and 7 bases stayed unmatched. There are 16 residues in the CDR3.

The chain links TRBV9 to TRBJ1-6, with D perhaps TRBD1 (5 bases). This CDR3 is built from 14 residues. The germline CDR1 and CDR2 sequences are SGDLS and YYNGEE. With 2 bases removed from V and 6 bases from J, the gap between germline ends came to 9 bases. CDR3 loop: CASSVVGTNSPLHF. The CDR3 coding sequence is TGTGCCAGCAGCGTGGTCGGGACTAATTCACCCCTCCACTTT.

The chain employs TRBV10-3 and TRBJ2-5; D is possibly TRBD2 (6 bases). This CDR3 spans 14 amino acids. CDR1 is ENHRY, CDR2 SYGVKD, per germline. Between the trimmed V and J ends, which lost 8 bases and 2 bases, there was a span of 15 bases. The CDR3 region has the DNA TGTGCCATCGCGTCCTTAGCGGCACAAGAGACCCAGTACTTC. It encodes CAIASLAAQETQYF.

The chain is built from TRBV7-2 and TRBJ1-2, with 9 positions matching TRBD1. The ends lost 5 bases at V and 7 bases at J; junction bases unmatched: 11. The CDR3 totals 15 residues. CDR1 and CDR2 (germline): SGHTA, FQGNSA. CDR3 in amino acids: CASSPNRGQGVGYTF. As DNA, the CDR3 is TGTGCCAGCAGCCCGAACAGGGGGCAGGGAGTTGGCTACACCTTC.

V usage is TRBV16 and J usage is TRBJ1-5; no clear D. Germline CDR1 is KGHSY and CDR2 is FQNENV. The CDR3 is 16 residues long. Trimming shortened V by 1 base and J by 4 bases, and 14 bases separated the two germline ends. The CDR3 reads CASSQLRVPDNQPQHF. The CDR3 nucleotides read TGTGCCAGCAGCCAATTACGGGTACCGGATAATCAGCCCCAGCATTTT.

There are a few counts of this clonotype. The rearrangement uses TRBV12-3 or TRBV12-4 and TRBJ2-3, with 8 nucleotides matching TRBD2. The CDR3 contains 15 residues. J was trimmed by 8 bases and V by 4 bases; bases with no gene match: 11. CDR3 protein: CASSSPGLDPRTQYF. In DNA, the CDR3 is TGTGCCAGCAGTTCGCCGGGACTAGATCCTCGTACGCAGTATTTT.

The V and J genes are TRBV4-3 and TRBJ2-7; D gene uncertain. Germline-derived CDR1 and CDR2 are LGHNA and YSLEER. Trimming removed 2 bases from V and 2 bases from J, with 13 bases in between. CDR3 length: 15 amino acids. CDR3 sequence reads: CASSQSSSVTYEQYF. In DNA form, the CDR3 reads TGCGCCAGCAGCCAAAGCTCCAGCGTGACCTACGAGCAGTACTTC.

This clonotype was counted only a few times. The J gene is TRBJ2-5, the V gene TRBV11-1, with 7 bases fitting TRBD2. The length of the CDR3 is 15 residues. The trim removed 2 bases at V and 4 bases at J, leaving 7 bases unmatched. Germline CDR1 is SGHAT and CDR2 is FQDESV (reference sequence). CDR3 region: CASSLRQTGGETQYF. DNA of the CDR3: TGTGCCAGCAGCTTACGACAGACGGGGGGAGAGACCCAGTACTTC.

A few counts support this clonotype. J is TRBJ1-5 and V is TRBV6-1; no definite D call. In germline, CDR1 is MNHNS, CDR2 SASEGT. Trimming pared 7 bases from V and 11 bases from J, leaving 21 bases between. The CDR3 sequence is 14 residues long. The chain's CDR3 is CASIEGPSRAAQHF. CDR3 coding DNA: TGTGCCAGCATAGAAGGGCCCTCCCGTGCGGCCCAGCATTTT.

The chain has TRBV28 and TRBJ2-1; D not certain. In germline, CDR1 is MDHEN, CDR2 SYDVKM. Trimming cost V 6 bases and J 8 bases, with 17 bases left between them. CDR3 length: 14 amino acids. The CDR3 region is CASRPPTASDEQFF. Written as DNA, the CDR3 is TGTGCCAGCAGACCACCGACGGCGAGCGATGAGCAGTTCTTC.

The V call is TRBV20-1, the J call TRBJ2-7, with TRBD1 matching 8 bases. CDR1 and CDR2 from the germline V gene are DFQATT and SNEGSKA (reference sequence). This CDR3 spans 15 amino acids. V dropped 6 bases and J dropped 3; count of bases not matched to a gene: 13. The CDR3 nucleotides are TGCAGTGCGAGTGACAGGGGAGTTAGCGGCTACGAGCAGTACTTC. This sequence encodes CSASDRGVSGYEQYF.

The rearrangement joins TRBV12-3 or TRBV12-4 to TRBJ2-5, with 10 bases matching TRBD1. With 6 bases clipped from V and 11 bases from J, the junction kept 18 bases outside the gene matches. The CDR3 covers 16 residues. The CDR3 region has the DNA TGTGCCAGCAGGGGGATCGTCGGACAGGGGGTTGGTGAGCAGTACTTC. Protein: CASRGIVGQGVGEQYF.

The CDR3 DNA is TGCGCCAGCAGCTTCGGGCGACAGGGGGTCTACGAGCAGTACTTC. Encoded protein: CASSFGRQGVYEQYF. V and J are TRBV5-1 and TRBJ2-7; 9 bases match TRBD1. Germline CDR1 is SGHRS and CDR2 is YFSETQ. The CDR3 is made up of 15 amino acids. J was trimmed by 3 bases and V by 2 bases; bases with no gene match: 6.